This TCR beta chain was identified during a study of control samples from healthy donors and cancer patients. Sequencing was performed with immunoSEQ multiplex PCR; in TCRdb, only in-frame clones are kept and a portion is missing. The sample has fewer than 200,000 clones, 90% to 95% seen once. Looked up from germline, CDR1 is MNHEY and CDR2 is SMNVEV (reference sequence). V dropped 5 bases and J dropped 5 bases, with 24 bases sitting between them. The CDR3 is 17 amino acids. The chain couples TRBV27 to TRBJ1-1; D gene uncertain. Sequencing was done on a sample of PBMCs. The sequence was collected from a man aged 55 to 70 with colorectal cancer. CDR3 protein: CASSPPRQSLRWTEAFF. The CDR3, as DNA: TGTGCCAGCAGTCCGCCCCGGCAATCCCTCCGTTGGACTGAAGCTTTCTTT.